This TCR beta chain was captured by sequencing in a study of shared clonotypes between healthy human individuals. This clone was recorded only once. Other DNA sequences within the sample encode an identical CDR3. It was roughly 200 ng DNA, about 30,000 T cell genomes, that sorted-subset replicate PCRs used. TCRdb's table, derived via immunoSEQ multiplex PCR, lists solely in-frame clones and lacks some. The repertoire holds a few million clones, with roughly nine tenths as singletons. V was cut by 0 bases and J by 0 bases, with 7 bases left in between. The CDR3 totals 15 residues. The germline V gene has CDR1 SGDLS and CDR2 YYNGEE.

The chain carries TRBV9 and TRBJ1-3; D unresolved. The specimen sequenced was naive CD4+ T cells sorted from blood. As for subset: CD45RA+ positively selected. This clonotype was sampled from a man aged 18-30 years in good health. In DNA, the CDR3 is TGTGCCAGCAGCGTAGGGTGGGACTCTGGAAACACCATATATTTT. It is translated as CASSVGWDSGNTIYF.